Following are 30 T cell receptor beta chains from one sample sequenced in a study of beta chain features in type 1 diabetes. cDNA synthesis used the whole RNA isolate, giving expressed TCRB sequences. The repertoire was sequenced with immunoSEQ multiplex PCR; TCRdb's copy has only in-frame clones and lacks some. The profile covers hundreds of thousands of clones, with more than 12% appearing a single time and approximately 0.039% taken by the ten largest. These receptors are not linked to any known antigen. The study's findings and limits: Shorter TCRB CDR3s, moderately but significantly so, marked every one of the four CD4+ subsets in Type 1 diabetes patients.

What was sequenced was naive CD4+ T cells from blood. These receptors were collected from a man aged 18 to 29 with type 1 diabetes.

V and J are TRBV4-1 and TRBJ2-7; D may correspond to TRBD1 or TRBD2 (5 bases each). V was trimmed by 3 bases and J by 6 bases, leaving 15 bases between them. Germline V gives CDR1 MGHRA, CDR2 YSYEKL. The CDR3 is 14 residues long. The CDR3 DNA follows: TGCGCCAGCAGCCAGCCGGGACGGTATGGCGAGCAGTACTTC. It yields the protein CASSQPGRYGEQYF.

V and J are TRBV9 and TRBJ2-5; TRBD2 matches at 9 bases. The trim removed 0 bases at V and 5 bases at J, leaving 5 bases unmatched. Germline loops: CDR1 SGDLS, CDR2 YYNGEE. The CDR3 spans 15 residues. CDR3 bases: TGTGCCAGCAGCGTAGTAGCGGGGGTCACGGAGACCCAGTACTTC. Its protein is CASSVVAGVTETQYF.

This clone turned up a few times. The gene calls are TRBV30 and TRBJ2-5; D may be TRBD2 (6 bases). This CDR3 has 13 amino acids. V was cut by 8 bases and J by 4 bases, with 17 bases left in between. Germline-derived CDR1 and CDR2 are GTSNPN and SVGIG (reference sequence). This CDR3 is CATEGQDLETQYF. As DNA, the CDR3 is TGTGCCACGGAGGGTCAGGATCTAGAGACCCAGTACTTC. Full variable domain (missing parts from reference TRBV30 and TRBJ2-5): SQTIHQWPATLVQPVGSPLSLECTVEGTSNPNLYWYRQAAGRGLQLLFYSVGIGQISSEVPQNLSASRPQDRQFILSSKKLLLSDSGFYLCATEGQDLETQYFGPGTRLLVL.

This clone was detected a few times. V and J are TRBV14 and TRBJ2-5; 7 bases are a match to TRBD2. Germline loops: CDR1 SGHDN, CDR2 FVKESK. This CDR3 is built from 17 residues. V shed 3 bases, J shed 2 bases, and the junction held 12 bases outside the gene matches. For the CDR3, the DNA is TGTGCCAGCAGCCACGTCCGCCGGGACTACAAACAAGAGACCCAGTACTTC. Residues: CASSHVRRDYKQETQYF.

Only a few counts were recorded for this clone. The chain joins TRBV30 to TRBJ2-1, with D maybe TRBD2 (7 bases). The germline gives CDR1 GTSNPN, CDR2 SVGIG (reference sequence). CDR3 size: 16 residues. Between the trimmed V and J ends, which lost 2 bases and 6 bases, there was a span of 20 bases. The chain's CDR3 is CAWSLHRGGARNEQFF. The CDR3 nucleotides read TGTGCCTGGAGTCTACACCGAGGGGGGGCGCGCAATGAGCAGTTCTTC. The full variable domain, completed using reference TRBV30 and TRBJ2-1, is SQTIHQWPATLVQPVGSPLSLECTVEGTSNPNLYWYRQAAGRGLQLLFYSVGIGQISSEVPQNLSASRPQDRQFILSSKKLLLSDSGFYLCAWSLHRGGARNEQFFGPGTRLTVL.

V and J are TRBV15 and TRBJ1-5; 8 bases fit TRBD1. This CDR3 is 14 amino acids long. CDR1 is LNHNV, CDR2 YYDKDF, per germline (reference sequence). Trimming took 1 base from V and 4 from J; bases not matched to a gene: 0. This CDR3 is CATSRGTGNQPQHF. DNA of the CDR3: TGTGCCACCAGCAGAGGGACAGGGAATCAGCCCCAGCATTTT.

The chain combines TRBV28 with TRBJ2-7, with 11 nucleotides matching TRBD2. The V gene end was trimmed by 6 bases and the J gene end by 3 bases; junction bases not matched to a gene: 7. Germline CDR1 MDHEN, CDR2 SYDVKM. CDR3 size: 15 residues. CDR3 nucleotide sequence: TGTGCCAGCAGGCCGATAGCGGGAGGGAACTACGAGCAGTACTTC. Protein sequence: CASRPIAGGNYEQYF.

This clone came up a few times. The V and J genes are TRBV1 and TRBJ2-7. TRBV1 is recorded as a pseudogene. The CDR3 has 15 residues. CDR3 in DNA: TGCACCAGCAGCCAAGAGGGATCCCTCCACTACGAGCAGTACTTC. The encoded protein is CTSSQEGSLHYEQYF.

V gene TRBV25-1 combines with J gene TRBJ1-2, with D unresolved. CDR3 length: 12 residues. Trimming left V 0 bases short and J 6 bases short, with 5 bases between. The germline CDR1 and CDR2 sequences are MGHDK and SYGVNS. The CDR3 spells CASSEYVNGYTF. The CDR3 DNA sequence: TGTGCCAGCAGTGAATATGTAAATGGCTACACCTTC.

The V call is TRBV29-1, the J call TRBJ1-2, with D possibly being TRBD1 (6 bases). V lost 5 bases and J lost 0, with 7 bases in between. The CDR3 has 12 amino acids. CDR1 is SQVTM and CDR2 is ANQGSEA in the germline V gene. The CDR3 DNA is TGCAGCGTTCAGGGGCCTAACTATGGCTACACCTTC. Amino acid sequence: CSVQGPNYGYTF.

This chain joins TRBV30 and TRBJ2-5; TRBD2 might be the D (7 bases). V was trimmed by 2 bases and J by 6 bases, leaving 16 bases between them. The CDR3 covers 14 residues. The germline CDR1 and CDR2 sequences are GTSNPN and SVGIG (reference sequence). The CDR3 bases are TGTGCCTGGAGTCTGGGGGGGCGTTGGCAGACCCAGTACTTC. Amino acid sequence: CAWSLGGRWQTQYF.

This clone was found a few times. Other DNA variants within this sample encode the same CDR3. The V gene is TRBV7-2, the J gene TRBJ1-2; 10 nucleotides line up with TRBD1. The J segment lost 8 bases and the V segment lost 4 bases, leaving 4 bases of the junction unmatched. Germline V gene sequence: CDR1 SGHTA, CDR2 FQGNSA. The CDR3 has 13 residues. The CDR3 region has the DNA TGTGCCAGCAGCTCGGGACAGGGGTACGGCTACACCTTC. Translating it yields CASSSGQGYGYTF.

The CDR3 loop is CATSEGGGYTF. The CDR3, as DNA: TGTGCCACCTCAGAGGGGGGGGGCTACACCTTC. This chain links TRBV6-5 with TRBJ1-2, with a weak D call TRBD1 (6 bases). CDR3 length: 11 residues. Germline CDR1 and CDR2: MNHEY and SVGAGI. Between the trimmed V and J ends, which lost 10 bases and 8 bases, there was a span of 14 bases.

This clone was observed a handful of times. This CDR3 reads CASSPRDRGNQPQHF. The CDR3 DNA reads TGTGCCAGCAGTCCTAGGGACAGGGGCAATCAGCCCCAGCATTTT. The rearrangement joins TRBV28 to TRBJ1-5, with 9 positions matching TRBD1. Germline V CDR1 and CDR2: MDHEN, SYDVKM. This CDR3 has 15 amino acids. J lost 2 bases, V lost 5 bases, and 4 bases had no gene match.

This clone was recorded a few times. The CDR3 is CSVWDLYEQYF. The CDR3 DNA is TGCAGCGTTTGGGACCTCTACGAGCAGTACTTC. The rearrangement uses TRBV29-1 and TRBJ2-7; tentatively, D is TRBD1 or TRBD2 (5 bases each). The CDR3 is 11 amino acids. V was pared by 5 bases and J by 3 bases, with 8 bases between. From germline, CDR1 is SQVTM and CDR2 ANQGSEA.

This clone was recorded once. The rearrangement joins TRBV5-1 to TRBJ2-3; D is unclear. The CDR3 is 14 residues long. V was cut by 0 bases and J by 6 bases, with 11 bases left in between. Germline CDR1 SGHRS, CDR2 YFSETQ. As DNA, the CDR3 is TGCGCCAGCAGCTTGGCTAACTTCGCGGATACGCAGTATTTT. This sequence encodes CASSLANFADTQYF.

This clone was detected a few times. The chain uses TRBV28 and TRBJ1-2; weak D call: TRBD1 (6 bases). The CDR3 consists of 15 residues. In germline, CDR1 is MDHEN, CDR2 SYDVKM. Trimming removed 4 bases at V and 7 bases at J, with 19 bases between. As DNA, the CDR3 is TGTGCCAGCAGTTCCACCGGACAGCCCCCTTTTGGCTACACCTTC. Translated: CASSSTGQPPFGYTF.

V gene TRBV25-1 combines with J gene TRBJ1-4, with 11 bases that match TRBD1. The CDR3 sequence is 16 residues long. V lost 3 bases and J lost 7; bases outside the gene matches: 7. Germline V gene data show CDR1 as MGHDK and CDR2 as SYGVNS. The CDR3 loop is CASSEPSGTGGEKLFF. In DNA, the CDR3 is TGTGCCAGCAGTGAGCCCTCGGGGACAGGGGGTGAAAAACTGTTTTTT.

This clone has a handful of counts. This chain uses TRBV5-1 with TRBJ2-6, with D unresolved. Trimming removed 4 bases from V and 0 bases from J, with 8 bases in between. The CDR3 length is 15 residues. Germline V lookup: CDR1 SGHRS, CDR2 YFSETQ. CDR3 sequence: CASSQISSGANVLTF. In DNA form, the CDR3 reads TGCGCCAGCAGCCAGATAAGCTCTGGGGCCAACGTCCTGACTTTC.

This clone has just a few counts. V and J are TRBV14 and TRBJ2-7; possible D gene TRBD1, 6 bases. The CDR3 loop spans 13 amino acids. Germline V gene data show CDR1 as SGHDN and CDR2 as FVKESK. V was shortened by 4 bases and J by 0 bases, with 7 bases between the two germline ends. In DNA form, the CDR3 reads TGTGCCAGCAGCCGGGGGCACTCCTACGAGCAGTACTTC. This translates into CASSRGHSYEQYF. Looking up the rest from reference TRBV14 and TRBJ2-7 gives the full variable domain: EAGVTQFPSHSVIEKGQTVTLRCDPISGHDNLYWYRRVMGKEIKFLLHFVKESKQDESGMPNNRFLAERTGGTYSTLKVQPAELEDSGVYFCASSRGHSYEQYFGPGTRLTVT.

A few counts support this clone. CDR3 DNA sequence: TGTGCCAGCAGTCCGTCAGCGGGGGGCCGCCAACAAGAGACCCAGTACTTC. It yields the protein CASSPSAGGRQQETQYF. The gene calls are TRBV5-4 and TRBJ2-5, with 9 bases identical to TRBD2. This CDR3 is 17 amino acids long. Germline CDR1 reads SGHNT; CDR2 reads YYREEE (reference sequence). V lost 5 bases, J lost 2 bases, and 13 bases stayed unmatched.

This rearrangement joins TRBV9 to TRBJ2-1; D is unresolved. The V end was cut by 3 bases, the J end by 6 bases, with 10 bases between. Per the germline V gene, CDR1 is SGDLS and CDR2 is YYNGEE. CDR3 length equals 13 residues. This CDR3 is CASSALSSNEQFF. In nucleotides, the CDR3 is TGTGCCAGCAGCGCCCTCTCTAGCAATGAGCAGTTCTTC.

This clone was recorded a few times. V is TRBV30 and J is TRBJ2-1, with D perhaps TRBD2 (6 bases). Trimming took off 8 bases at V and 1 base at J, with 9 bases between the two ends. This CDR3 region has 12 residues. CDR1 GTSNPN and CDR2 SVGIG come from the germline V gene (reference sequence). As DNA, the CDR3 is TGTGCCCACCGGGGGTCCTACAATGAGCAGTTCTTC. Protein sequence: CAHRGSYNEQFF.

To note about this clone: The sample carries other DNA sequences with the same CDR3. V is TRBV7-9 and J is TRBJ2-7; D unresolved. Trimming removed 1 base from V and 2 bases from J, with 3 bases in between. This CDR3 has 12 amino acids. CDR1 SEHNR and CDR2 FQNEAQ come from the germline V gene (reference sequence). CDR3 DNA: TGTGCCAGCAGCTTAGGAGCCTACGAGCAGTACTTC. Translation gives CASSLGAYEQYF. The variable domain in full, with the rest retrieved from reference TRBV7-9 and TRBJ2-7, is DTGVSQNPRHKITKRGQNVTFRCDPISEHNRLYWYRQTLGQGPEFLTYFQNEAQLEKSRLLSDRFSAERPKGSFSTLEIQRTEQGDSAMYLCASSLGAYEQYFGPGTRLTVT.

V is TRBV5-1 and J is TRBJ2-1; D unresolved. V was clipped by 8 bases and J by 0 bases, with 15 bases between them. The CDR3 is made up of 15 amino acids. Germline V gene sequence: CDR1 SGHRS, CDR2 YFSETQ. CDR3 protein: CASTPSESSYNEQFF. For the CDR3, the DNA is TGCGCCAGTACCCCCAGTGAGAGCTCCTACAATGAGCAGTTCTTC.

V usage is TRBV4-1 and J usage is TRBJ2-5; 7 nucleotides line up with TRBD2. Trimming at V came to 4 bases and at J to 1 base, leaving 9 bases not matched to a gene. In germline, CDR1 is MGHRA, CDR2 YSYEKL. CDR3 length equals 16 residues. The CDR3 sequence: CASSPSWGGFQETQYF. The CDR3 DNA follows: TGCGCCAGCAGCCCTAGTTGGGGGGGTTTCCAAGAGACCCAGTACTTC.

The chain combines TRBV9 with TRBJ2-2; D is uncertain. There are 12 residues in the CDR3. Trimming took off 0 bases at V and 8 bases at J, with 5 bases between the two ends. In germline, CDR1 is SGDLS, CDR2 YYNGEE. This CDR3 is CASSVGRGELFF. The DNA for the CDR3 is TGTGCCAGCAGCGTAGGAAGAGGGGAGCTGTTTTTT.

This clone was counted a few times. This sequence joins TRBV7-2 and TRBJ2-7; D could derive from TRBD1 or TRBD2 (5 bases each). CDR3 length: 15 residues. The V gene's germline CDR1 is SGHTA and CDR2 FQGNSA. V lost 1 base, J lost 1 base, and 11 bases lay in between. The CDR3 DNA is TGTGCCAGCAGCTTAGATCCCAGGGAGTCCTACGAGCAGTACTTC. It encodes CASSLDPRESYEQYF. The full variable domain, its missing parts supplied by reference TRBV7-2 and TRBJ2-7, is GAGVSQSPSNKVTEKGKDVELRCDPISGHTALYWYRQSLGQGLEFLIYFQGNSAPDKSGLPSDRFSAERTGGSVSTLTIQRTQQEDSAVYLCASSLDPRESYEQYFGPGTRLTVT.

The V gene is TRBV5-1, the J gene TRBJ2-7; perhaps TRBD2 as D (6 bases). Germline loops: CDR1 SGHRS, CDR2 YFSETQ. The CDR3 spans 15 residues. V was pared by 0 bases and J by 3 bases, with 13 bases between. The CDR3 reads CASSLVGGNLYEQYF. CDR3 nucleotides: TGCGCCAGCAGCTTGGTGGGGGGAAACCTCTACGAGCAGTACTTC. The variable domain in full, with the rest retrieved from reference TRBV5-1 and TRBJ2-7, is KAGVTQTPRYLIKTRGQQVTLSCSPISGHRSVSWYQQTPGQGLQFLFEYFSETQRNKGNFPGRFSGRQFSNSRSEMNVSTLELGDSALYLCASSLVGGNLYEQYFGPGTRLTVT.

This clone was picked up one time. This chain joins TRBV2 and TRBJ2-3; D may match TRBD1 or TRBD2 (6 bases each). This CDR3 spans 17 amino acids. Per germline, CDR1 SNHLY and CDR2 FYNNEI. Trimming took 6 bases from V and 3 from J, leaving 22 bases between them. Here the CDR3 DNA reads TGTGCCAGCAGGGAGAGAAGTAGGGGGGAGTCGACAGATACGCAGTATTTT. This encodes CASRERSRGESTDTQYF.